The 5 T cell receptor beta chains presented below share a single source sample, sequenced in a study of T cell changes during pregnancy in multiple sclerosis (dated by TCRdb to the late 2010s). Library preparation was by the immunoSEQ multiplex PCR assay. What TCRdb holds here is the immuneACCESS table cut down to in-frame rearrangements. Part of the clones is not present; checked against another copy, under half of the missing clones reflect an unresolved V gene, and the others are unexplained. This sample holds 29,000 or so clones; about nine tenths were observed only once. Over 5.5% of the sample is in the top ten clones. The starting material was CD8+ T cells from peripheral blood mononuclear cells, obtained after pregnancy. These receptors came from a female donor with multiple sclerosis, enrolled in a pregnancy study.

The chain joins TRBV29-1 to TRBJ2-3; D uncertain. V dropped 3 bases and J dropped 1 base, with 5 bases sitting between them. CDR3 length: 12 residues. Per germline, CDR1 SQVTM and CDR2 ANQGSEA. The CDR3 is CSVDFGTDTQYF. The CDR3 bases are TGCAGCGTTGATTTCGGCACAGATACGCAGTATTTT.

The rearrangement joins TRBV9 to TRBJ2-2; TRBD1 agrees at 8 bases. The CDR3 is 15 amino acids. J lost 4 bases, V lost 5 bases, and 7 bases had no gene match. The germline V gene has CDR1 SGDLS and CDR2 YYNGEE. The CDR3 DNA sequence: TGTGCCAGCAGTGCAGGGGGCGTCGGCACCGGGGAGCTGTTTTTT. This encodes CASSAGGVGTGELFF.

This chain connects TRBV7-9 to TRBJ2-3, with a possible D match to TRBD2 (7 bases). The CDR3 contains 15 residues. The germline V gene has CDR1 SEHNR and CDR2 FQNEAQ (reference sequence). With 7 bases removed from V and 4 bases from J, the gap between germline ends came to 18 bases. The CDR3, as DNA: TGTGCCAGCAAGGGGGGCGGGAGTGGCGCAGATACGCAGTATTTT. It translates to CASKGGGSGADTQYF. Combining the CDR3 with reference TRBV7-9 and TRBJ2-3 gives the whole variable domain DTGVSQNPRHKITKRGQNVTFRCDPISEHNRLYWYRQTLGQGPEFLTYFQNEAQLEKSRLLSDRFSAERPKGSFSTLEIQRTEQGDSAMYLCASKGGGSGADTQYFGPGTRLTVL.

CDR3 coding DNA: TGTGCCAGCAGACCACAGGGATTTCAAGAGACCCAGTACTTC. Protein product: CASRPQGFQETQYF. J is TRBJ2-5 and V is TRBV6-5; tentative D call: TRBD1 (6 bases). V gave up 6 bases and J gave up 2 bases, with 13 bases separating them. Germline-derived CDR1 and CDR2 are MNHEY and SVGAGI. The CDR3 is made up of 14 amino acids.

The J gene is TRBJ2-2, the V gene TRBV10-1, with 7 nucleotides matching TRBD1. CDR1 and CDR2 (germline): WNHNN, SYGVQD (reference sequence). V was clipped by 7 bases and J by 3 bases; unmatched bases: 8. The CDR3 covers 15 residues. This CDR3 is CASISGTEHTGELFF. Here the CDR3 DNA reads TGCGCCAGCATATCCGGGACAGAACACACCGGGGAGCTGTTTTTT.